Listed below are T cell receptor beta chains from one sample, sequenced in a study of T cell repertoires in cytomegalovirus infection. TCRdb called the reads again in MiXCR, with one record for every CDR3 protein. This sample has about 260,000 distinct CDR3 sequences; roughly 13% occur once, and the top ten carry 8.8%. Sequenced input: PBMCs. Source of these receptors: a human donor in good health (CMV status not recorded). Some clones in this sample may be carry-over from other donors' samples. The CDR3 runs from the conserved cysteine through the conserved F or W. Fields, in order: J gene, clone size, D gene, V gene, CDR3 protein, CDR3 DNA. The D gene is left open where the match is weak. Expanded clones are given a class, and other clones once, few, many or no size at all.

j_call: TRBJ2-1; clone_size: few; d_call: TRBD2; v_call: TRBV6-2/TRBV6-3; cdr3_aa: CASSYSRAGGPGEQFF; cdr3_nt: TGTGCCAGCAGTTACTCGCGAGCGGGAGGGCCGGGTGAGCAGTTCTTC
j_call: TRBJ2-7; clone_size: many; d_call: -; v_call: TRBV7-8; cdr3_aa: CASSLGTPTYEQYF; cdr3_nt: TGTGCCAGCAGCCTCGGGACTCCAACCTACGAGCAGTACTTC
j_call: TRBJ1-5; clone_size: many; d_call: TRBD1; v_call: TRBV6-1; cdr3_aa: CASSPGGDSQPQHF; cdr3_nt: TGTGCCAGCAGCCCCGGGGGGGACAGTCAGCCCCAGCATTTT
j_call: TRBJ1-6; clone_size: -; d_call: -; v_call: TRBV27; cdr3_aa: CASREDSGLDNSPLHF; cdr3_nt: TGTGCCAGCAGAGAAGACTCGGGACTGGATAATTCACCCCTCCACTTT
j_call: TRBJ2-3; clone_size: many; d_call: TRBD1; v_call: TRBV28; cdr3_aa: CASSSGQGHTDTQYF; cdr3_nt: TGTGCCAGCAGTTCGGGACAGGGACACACAGATACGCAGTATTTT
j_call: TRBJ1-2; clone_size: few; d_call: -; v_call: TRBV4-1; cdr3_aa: CASSQEVGGGHPTNYGYTF; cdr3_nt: TGCGCCAGCAGCCAAGAAGTCGGGGGGGGACACCCCACTAACTATGGCTACACCTTC
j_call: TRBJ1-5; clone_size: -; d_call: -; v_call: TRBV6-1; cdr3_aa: CASSEWGQRGGNQPQHF; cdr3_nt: TGTGCCAGCAGTGAATGGGGGCAACGGGGGGGCAATCAGCCCCAGCATTTT
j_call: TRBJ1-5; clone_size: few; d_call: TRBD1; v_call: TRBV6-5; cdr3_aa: CASSATTGDQPQHF; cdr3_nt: TGTGCCAGCAGTGCCACCACAGGGGATCAGCCCCAGCATTTT
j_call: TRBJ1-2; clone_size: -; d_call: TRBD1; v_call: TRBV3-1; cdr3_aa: CASSQGDRGRGYTF; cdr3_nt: TGTGCCAGCAGCCAAGGCGACAGGGGACGGGGCTACACCTTC
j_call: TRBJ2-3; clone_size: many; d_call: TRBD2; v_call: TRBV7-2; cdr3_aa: CASSFASGSLDTQYF; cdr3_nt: TGTGCCAGCAGCTTTGCTAGCGGGAGCTTAGATACGCAGTATTTT
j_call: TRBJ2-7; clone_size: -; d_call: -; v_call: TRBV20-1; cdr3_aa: CSAPEATYYEQYF; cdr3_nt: TGCAGTGCCCCAGAAGCAACTTACTACGAGCAGTACTTC
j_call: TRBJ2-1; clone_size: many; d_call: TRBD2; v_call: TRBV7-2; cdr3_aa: CASSLPLGGAPTHSSYNEQFF; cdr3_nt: TGTGCCAGCAGCTTACCACTCGGGGGGGCCCCAACCCATAGCTCCTACAATGAGCAGTTCTTC